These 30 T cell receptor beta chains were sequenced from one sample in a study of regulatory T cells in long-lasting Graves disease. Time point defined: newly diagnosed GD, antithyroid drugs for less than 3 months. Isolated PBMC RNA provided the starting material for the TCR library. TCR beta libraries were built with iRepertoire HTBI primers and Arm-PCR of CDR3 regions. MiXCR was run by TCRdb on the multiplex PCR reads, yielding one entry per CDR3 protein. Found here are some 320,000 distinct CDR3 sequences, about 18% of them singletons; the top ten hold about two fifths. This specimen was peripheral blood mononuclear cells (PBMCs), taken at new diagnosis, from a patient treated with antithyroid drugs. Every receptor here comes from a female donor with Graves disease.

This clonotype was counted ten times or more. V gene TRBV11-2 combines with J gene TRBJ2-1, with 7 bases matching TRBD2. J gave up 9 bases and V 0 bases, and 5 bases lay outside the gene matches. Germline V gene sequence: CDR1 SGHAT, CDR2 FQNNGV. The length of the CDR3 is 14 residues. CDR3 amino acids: CASSLDAGRVEQFF. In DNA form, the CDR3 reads TGTGCCAGCAGCTTAGATGCAGGGAGGGTTGAGCAGTTCTTC.

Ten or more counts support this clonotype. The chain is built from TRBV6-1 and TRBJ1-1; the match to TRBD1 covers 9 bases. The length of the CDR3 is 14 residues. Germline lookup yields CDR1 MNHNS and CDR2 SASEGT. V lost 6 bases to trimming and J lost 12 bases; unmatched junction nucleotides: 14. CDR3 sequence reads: CASRSTLTGGFSFF. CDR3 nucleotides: TGTGCCAGCAGATCCACCCTCACAGGGGGCTTCTCTTTCTTT.

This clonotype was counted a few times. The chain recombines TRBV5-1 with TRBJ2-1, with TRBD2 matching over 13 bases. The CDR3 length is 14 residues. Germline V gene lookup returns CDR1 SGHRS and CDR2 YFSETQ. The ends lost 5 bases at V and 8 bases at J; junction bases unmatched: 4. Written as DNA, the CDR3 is TGCGCCAGCAGGAGGACTAGCGGGAGCGATGAGCAGTTCTTC. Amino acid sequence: CASRRTSGSDEQFF.

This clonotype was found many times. The CDR3 nucleotides read TGTGCCAGCAGCTCCGTCCGGCAGGCCTACGAGCAGTACTTC. It translates to CASSSVRQAYEQYF. V usage is TRBV11-2 and J usage is TRBJ2-7; D uncertain. Trimming removed 4 bases from V and 2 bases from J, with 12 bases in between. CDR1 is SGHAT and CDR2 is FQNNGV in the germline V gene. CDR3 size: 14 residues. Full variable domain (remainder filled in from reference TRBV11-2 and TRBJ2-7): EAGVAQSPRYKIIEKRQSVAFWCNPISGHATLYWYQQILGQGPKLLIQFQNNGVVDDSQLPKDRFSAERLKGVDSTLKIQPAKLEDSAVYLCASSSVRQAYEQYFGPGTRLTVT.

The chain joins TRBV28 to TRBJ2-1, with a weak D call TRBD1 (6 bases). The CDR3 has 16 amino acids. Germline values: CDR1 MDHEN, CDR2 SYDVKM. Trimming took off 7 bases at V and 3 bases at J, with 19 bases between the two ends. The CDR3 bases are TGTGCCAGCATGGGGGTTGGACAGAAACTCTACAATGAGCAGTTCTTC. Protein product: CASMGVGQKLYNEQFF.

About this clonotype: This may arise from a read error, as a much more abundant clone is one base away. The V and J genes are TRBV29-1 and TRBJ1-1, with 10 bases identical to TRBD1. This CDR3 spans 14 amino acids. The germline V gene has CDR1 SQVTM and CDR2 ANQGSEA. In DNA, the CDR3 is TGCGGCGTTTCGACAGGGGGCATGAACACTGAAGCTTTCTTT. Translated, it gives CGVSTGGMNTEAFF.

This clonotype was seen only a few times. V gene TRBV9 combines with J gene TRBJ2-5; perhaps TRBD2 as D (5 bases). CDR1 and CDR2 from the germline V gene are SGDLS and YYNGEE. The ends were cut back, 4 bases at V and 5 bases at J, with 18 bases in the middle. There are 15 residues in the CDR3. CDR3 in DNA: TGTGCCAGCAGCCCCGAGGGCGTTGTCGCTGAGACCCAGTACTTC. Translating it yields CASSPEGVVAETQYF.

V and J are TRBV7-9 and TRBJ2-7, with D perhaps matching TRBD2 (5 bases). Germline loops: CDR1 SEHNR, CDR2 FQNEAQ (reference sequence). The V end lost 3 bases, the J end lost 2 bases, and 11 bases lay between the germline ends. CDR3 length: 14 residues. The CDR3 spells CASSFGGQAYEQYF. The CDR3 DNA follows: TGTGCCAGCAGCTTCGGCGGGCAAGCCTACGAGCAGTACTTC.

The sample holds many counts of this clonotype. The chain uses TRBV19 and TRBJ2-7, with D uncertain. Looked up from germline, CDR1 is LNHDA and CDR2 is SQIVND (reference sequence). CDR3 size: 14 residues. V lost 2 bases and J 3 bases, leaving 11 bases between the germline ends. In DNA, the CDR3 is TGTGCCAGTAGTATATCACTCCTCAACTACGAGCAGTACTTC. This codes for CASSISLLNYEQYF.

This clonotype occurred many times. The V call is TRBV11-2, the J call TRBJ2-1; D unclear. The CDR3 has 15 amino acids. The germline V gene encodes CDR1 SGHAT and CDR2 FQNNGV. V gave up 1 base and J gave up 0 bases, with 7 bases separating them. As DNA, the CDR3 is TGTGCCAGCAGCTTAGTCAGGACCTCCTACAATGAGCAGTTCTTC. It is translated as CASSLVRTSYNEQFF.

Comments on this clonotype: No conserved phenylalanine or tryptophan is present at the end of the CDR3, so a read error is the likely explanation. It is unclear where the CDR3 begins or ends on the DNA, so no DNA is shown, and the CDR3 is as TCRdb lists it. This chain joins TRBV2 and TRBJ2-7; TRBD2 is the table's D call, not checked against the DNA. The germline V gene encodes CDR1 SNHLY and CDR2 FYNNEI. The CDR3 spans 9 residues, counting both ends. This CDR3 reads CASSVELAG.

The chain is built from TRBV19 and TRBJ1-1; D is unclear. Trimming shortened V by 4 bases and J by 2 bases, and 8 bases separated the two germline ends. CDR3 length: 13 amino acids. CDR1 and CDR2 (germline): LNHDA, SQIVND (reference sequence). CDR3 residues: CASSTAVNTEAFF. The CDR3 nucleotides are TGTGCCAGTAGTACGGCAGTCAACACTGAAGCTTTCTTT.

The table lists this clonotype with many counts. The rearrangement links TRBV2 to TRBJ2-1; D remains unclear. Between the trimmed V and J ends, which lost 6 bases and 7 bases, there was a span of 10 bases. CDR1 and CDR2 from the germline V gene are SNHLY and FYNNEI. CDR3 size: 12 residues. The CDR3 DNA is TGTGCCAGCAGGCCAGGTTCGAATGAGCAGTTCTTC. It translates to CASRPGSNEQFF.

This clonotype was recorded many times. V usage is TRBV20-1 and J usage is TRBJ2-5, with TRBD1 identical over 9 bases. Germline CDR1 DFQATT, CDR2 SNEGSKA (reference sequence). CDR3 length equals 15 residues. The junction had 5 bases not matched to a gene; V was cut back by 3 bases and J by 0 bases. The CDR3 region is CSARADRGYQETQYF. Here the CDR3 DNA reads TGCAGTGCTAGGGCGGACAGGGGTTACCAAGAGACCCAGTACTTC.

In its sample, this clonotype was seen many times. CDR3 amino acids: CASSPRDSKGTEAFF. Written as DNA, the CDR3 is TGTGCCAGCAGTCCGCGAGACTCGAAAGGGACTGAAGCTTTCTTT. V usage is TRBV28 and J usage is TRBJ1-1; D is unclear. V was cut by 5 bases and J by 5 bases, with 18 bases left in between. This CDR3 region has 15 residues. Germline values: CDR1 MDHEN, CDR2 SYDVKM.

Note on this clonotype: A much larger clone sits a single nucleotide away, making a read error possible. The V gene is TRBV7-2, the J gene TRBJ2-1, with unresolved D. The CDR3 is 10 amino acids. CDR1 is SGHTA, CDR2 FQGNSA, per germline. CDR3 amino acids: CVSSWDEQFF. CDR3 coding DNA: TGTGTCAGCAGCTGGGATGAGCAGTTCTTC. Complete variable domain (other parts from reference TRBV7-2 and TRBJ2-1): GAGVSQSPSNKVTEKGKDVELRCDPISGHTALYWYRQSLGQGLEFLIYFQGNSAPDKSGLPSDRFSAERTGGSVSTLTIQRTQQEDSAVYLCVSSWDEQFFGPGTRLTVL.

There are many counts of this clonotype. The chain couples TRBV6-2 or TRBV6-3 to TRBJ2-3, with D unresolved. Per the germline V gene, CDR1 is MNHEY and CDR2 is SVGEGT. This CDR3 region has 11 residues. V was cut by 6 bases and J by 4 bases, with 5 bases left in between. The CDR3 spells CASSNSDTQYF. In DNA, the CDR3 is TGTGCCAGCAGCAATTCAGATACGCAGTATTTT.

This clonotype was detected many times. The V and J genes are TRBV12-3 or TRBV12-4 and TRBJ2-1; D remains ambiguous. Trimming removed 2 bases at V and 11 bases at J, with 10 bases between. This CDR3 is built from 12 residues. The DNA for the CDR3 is TGTGCCAGCAGTTTATACGACCTCAAGCAGTTCTTC. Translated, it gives CASSLYDLKQFF.

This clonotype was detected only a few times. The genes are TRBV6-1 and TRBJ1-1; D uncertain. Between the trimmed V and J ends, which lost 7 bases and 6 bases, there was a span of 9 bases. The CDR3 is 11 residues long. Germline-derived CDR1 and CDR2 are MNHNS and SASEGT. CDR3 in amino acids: CASTLEPEAFF. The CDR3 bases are TGTGCCAGCACCCTAGAGCCTGAAGCTTTCTTT.

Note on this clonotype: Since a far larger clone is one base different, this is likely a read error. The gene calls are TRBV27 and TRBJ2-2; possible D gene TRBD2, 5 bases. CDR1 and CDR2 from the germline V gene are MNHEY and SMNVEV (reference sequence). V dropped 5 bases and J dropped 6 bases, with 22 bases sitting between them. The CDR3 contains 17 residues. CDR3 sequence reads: CASSDHSGRVLSGELFF. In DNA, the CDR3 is TGTGCCAGCAGTGACCACTCCGGGCGGGTGTTATCCGGGGAGCTGTTTTTT.

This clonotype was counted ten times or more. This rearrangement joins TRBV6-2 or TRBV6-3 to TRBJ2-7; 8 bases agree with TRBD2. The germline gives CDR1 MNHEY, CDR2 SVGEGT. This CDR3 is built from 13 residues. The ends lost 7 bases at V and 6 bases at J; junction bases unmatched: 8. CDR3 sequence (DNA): TGTGCCAGCACGGCTAGCGGGCTGGGCGAGCAGTACTTC. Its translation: CASTASGLGEQYF.

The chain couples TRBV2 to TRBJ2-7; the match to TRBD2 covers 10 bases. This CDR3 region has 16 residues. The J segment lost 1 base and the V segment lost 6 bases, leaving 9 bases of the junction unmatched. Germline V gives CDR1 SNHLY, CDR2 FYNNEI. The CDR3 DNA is TGTGCCAGCAGCAGAAGCGGGGGGGCAGTTTCCTACGAGCAGTACTTC. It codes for CASSRSGGAVSYEQYF.

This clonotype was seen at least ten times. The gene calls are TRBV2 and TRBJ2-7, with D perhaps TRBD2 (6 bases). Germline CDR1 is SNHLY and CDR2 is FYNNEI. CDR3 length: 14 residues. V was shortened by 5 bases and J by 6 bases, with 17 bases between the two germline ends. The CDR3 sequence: CASSYSGYGGEQYF. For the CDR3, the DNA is TGTGCCAGCAGTTACTCGGGCTACGGGGGCGAGCAGTACTTC.

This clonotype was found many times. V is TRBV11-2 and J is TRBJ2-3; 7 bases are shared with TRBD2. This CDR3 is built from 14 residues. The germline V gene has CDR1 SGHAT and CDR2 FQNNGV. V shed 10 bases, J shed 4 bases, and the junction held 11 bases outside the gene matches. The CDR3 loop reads CATHLRENADTQYF. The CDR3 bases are TGTGCCACTCATTTGCGGGAGAACGCAGATACGCAGTATTTT.

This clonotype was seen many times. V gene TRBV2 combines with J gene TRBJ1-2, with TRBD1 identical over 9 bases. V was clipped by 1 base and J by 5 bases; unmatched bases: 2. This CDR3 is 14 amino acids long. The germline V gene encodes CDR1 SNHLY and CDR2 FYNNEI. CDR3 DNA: TGTGCCAGCAGTGAAGACGGGACAGGGTATGGCTACACCTTC. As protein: CASSEDGTGYGYTF.

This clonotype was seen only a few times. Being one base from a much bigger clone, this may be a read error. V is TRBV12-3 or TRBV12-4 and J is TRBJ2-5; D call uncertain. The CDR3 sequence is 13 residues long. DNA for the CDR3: TGTGCCAGCAGTTTAGGTCTGCAAGGGACCCAGTACTTC. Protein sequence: CASSLGLQGTQYF.

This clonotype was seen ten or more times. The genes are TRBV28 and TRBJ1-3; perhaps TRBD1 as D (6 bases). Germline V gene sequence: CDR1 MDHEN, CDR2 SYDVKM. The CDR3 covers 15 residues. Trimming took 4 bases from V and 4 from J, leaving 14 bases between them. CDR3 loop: CASSSPLDRGNTIYF. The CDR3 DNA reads TGTGCCAGCAGTTCTCCCCTGGACAGAGGAAACACCATATATTTT. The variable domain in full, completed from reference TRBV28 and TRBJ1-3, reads DVKVTQSSRYLVKRTGEKVFLECVQDMDHENMFWYRQDPGLGLRLIYFSYDVKMKEKGDIPEGYSVSREKKERFSLILESASTNQTSMYLCASSSPLDRGNTIYFGEGSWLTVV.

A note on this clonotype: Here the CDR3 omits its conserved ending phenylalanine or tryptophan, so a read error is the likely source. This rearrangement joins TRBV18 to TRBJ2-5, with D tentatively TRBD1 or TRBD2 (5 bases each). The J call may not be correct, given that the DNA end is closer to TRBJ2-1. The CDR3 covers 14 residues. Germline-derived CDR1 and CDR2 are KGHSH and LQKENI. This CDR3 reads CASSSRGTSGEQFL. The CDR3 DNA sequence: TGTGCCAGCTCTTCGAGAGGGACGTCCGGGGAGCAGTTCCTC.

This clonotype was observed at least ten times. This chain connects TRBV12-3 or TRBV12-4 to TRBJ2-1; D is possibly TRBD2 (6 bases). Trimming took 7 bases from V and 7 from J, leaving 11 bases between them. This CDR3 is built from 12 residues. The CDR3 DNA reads TGTGCCAGCAAACGAGCGGGTAATGAGCAGTTCTTC. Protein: CASKRAGNEQFF.

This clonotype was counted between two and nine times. The CDR3, as DNA: TGTGCCAGCAGCGCAGGGTTTGAGCAGTTCTTC. Protein product: CASSAGFEQFF. This rearrangement joins TRBV7-3 to TRBJ2-1, with D perhaps TRBD1 (5 bases). V was shortened by 5 bases and J by 9 bases, with 8 bases between the two germline ends. The CDR3 has 11 amino acids. CDR1 is SGHTA, CDR2 FQGTGA, per germline. Combining the CDR3 with reference TRBV7-3 and TRBJ2-1 gives the whole variable domain GAGVSQTPSNKVTEKGKYVELRCDPISGHTALYWYRQSLGQGPEFLIYFQGTGAADDSGLPNDRFFAVRPEGSVSTLKIQRTERGDSAVYLCASSAGFEQFFGPGTRLTVL.